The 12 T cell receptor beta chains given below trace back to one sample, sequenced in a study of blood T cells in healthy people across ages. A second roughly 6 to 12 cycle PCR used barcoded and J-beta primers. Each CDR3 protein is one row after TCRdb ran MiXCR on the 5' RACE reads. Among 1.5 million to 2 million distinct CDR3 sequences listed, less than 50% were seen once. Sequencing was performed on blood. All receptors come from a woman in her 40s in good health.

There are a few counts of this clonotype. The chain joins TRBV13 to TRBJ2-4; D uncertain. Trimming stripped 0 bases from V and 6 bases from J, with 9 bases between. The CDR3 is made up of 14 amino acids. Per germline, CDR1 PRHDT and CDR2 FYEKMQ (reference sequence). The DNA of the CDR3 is TGTGCCAGCAGCTTAGGCTCGGACCCAAACATTCAGTACTTC. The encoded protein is CASSLGSDPNIQYF.

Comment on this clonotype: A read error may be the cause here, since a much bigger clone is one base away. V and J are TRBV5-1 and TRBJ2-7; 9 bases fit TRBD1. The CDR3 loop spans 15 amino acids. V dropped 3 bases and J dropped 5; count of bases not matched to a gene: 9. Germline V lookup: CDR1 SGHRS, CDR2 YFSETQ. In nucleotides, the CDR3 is TGCGCCAGCAGCTGGGCCCCTACAGGGGGCGACGAGCAGTACTTC. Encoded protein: CASSWAPTGGDEQYF.

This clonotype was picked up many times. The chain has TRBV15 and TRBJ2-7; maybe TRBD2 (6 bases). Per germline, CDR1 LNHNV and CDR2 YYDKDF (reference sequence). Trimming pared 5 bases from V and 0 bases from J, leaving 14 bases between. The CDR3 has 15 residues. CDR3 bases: TGTGCCACCAGCCGAGCTGCGGGGAGCTCCTACGAGCAGTACTTC. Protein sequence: CATSRAAGSSYEQYF.

The CDR3: CASSLRDRTPGANVLTF. Here the CDR3 DNA reads TGTGCCAGCAGCTTAAGGGACAGGACCCCAGGGGCCAACGTCCTGACTTTC. V usage is TRBV7-2 and J usage is TRBJ2-6, with 8 nucleotides matching TRBD1. The CDR3 length is 17 residues. Looked up from germline, CDR1 is SGHTA and CDR2 is FQGNSA. The V and J ends lost 2 bases and 4 bases, in that order; junction bases with no gene match: 7.

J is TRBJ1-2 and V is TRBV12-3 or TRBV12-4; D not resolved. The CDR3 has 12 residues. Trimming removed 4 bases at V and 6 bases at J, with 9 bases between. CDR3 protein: CASSSPSHGYTF. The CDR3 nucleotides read TGTGCCAGCAGTTCCCCTTCCCATGGCTACACCTTC.

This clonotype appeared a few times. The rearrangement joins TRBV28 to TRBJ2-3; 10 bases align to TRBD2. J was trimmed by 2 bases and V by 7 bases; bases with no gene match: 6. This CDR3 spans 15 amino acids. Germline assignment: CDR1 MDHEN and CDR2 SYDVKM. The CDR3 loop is CASNPSGGVTDTQYF. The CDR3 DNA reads TGTGCCAGCAACCCTAGCGGGGGAGTCACAGATACGCAGTATTTT.

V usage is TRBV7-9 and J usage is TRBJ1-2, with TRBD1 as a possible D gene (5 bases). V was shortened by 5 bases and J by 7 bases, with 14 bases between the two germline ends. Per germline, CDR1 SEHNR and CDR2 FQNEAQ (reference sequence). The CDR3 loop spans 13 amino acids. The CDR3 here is CASSPVGGGGYTF. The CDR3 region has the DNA TGTGCCAGCAGCCCAGTGGGGGGAGGTGGCTACACCTTC.

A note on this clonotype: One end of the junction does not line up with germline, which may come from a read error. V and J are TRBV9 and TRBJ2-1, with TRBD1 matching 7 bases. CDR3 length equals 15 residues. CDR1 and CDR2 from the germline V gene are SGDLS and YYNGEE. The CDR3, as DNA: TGTGCCAGCAGCCATACAGGGGCCCCCTACGATGAGCAGTTCTTC. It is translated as CASSHTGAPYDEQFF.

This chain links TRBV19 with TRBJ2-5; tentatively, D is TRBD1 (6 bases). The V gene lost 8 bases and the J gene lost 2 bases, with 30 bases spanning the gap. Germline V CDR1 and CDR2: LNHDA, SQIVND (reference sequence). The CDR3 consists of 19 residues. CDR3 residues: CASLALHRRDTQKQETQYF. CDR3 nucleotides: TGTGCCAGTCTGGCGCTGCACCGACGGGACACCCAAAAGCAAGAGACCCAGTACTTC.

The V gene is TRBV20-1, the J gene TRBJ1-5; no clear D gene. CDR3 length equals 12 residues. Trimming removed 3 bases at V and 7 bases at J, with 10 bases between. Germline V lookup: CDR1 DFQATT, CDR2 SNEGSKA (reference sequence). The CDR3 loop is CSARLGPQPQHF. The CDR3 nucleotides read TGCAGTGCTAGGTTAGGCCCGCAGCCCCAGCATTTT.

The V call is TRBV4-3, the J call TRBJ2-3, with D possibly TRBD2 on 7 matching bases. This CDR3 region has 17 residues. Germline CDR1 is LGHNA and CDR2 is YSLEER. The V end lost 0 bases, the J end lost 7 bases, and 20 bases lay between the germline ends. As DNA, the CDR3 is TGCGCCAGCAGCCAAGATGTAGGAGGGGGGGCATGGTATACGCAGTATTTT. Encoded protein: CASSQDVGGGAWYTQYF.

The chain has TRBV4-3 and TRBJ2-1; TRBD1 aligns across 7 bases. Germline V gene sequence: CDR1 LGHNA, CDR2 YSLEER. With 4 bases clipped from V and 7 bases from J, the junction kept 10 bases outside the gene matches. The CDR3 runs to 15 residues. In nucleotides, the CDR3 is TGCGCCAGCAGCCGCCCTGGACAGGACCGGAATGAGCAGTTCTTC. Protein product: CASSRPGQDRNEQFF.